This T cell receptor (beta chain) is from a study of post-analysis software for immune sequencing data. Across the study: Patients with relapsing-remitting, secondary progressive and progressive-relapsing multiple sclerosis courses were all represented. Regarding the study as a whole: Patients used roughly five TRBV segments, including TRBV5-6, TRBV5-1 and TRBV20-1, more often than controls. People with multiple sclerosis had a significantly lower normalized Chao1 diversity than controls did. F measure clustering grouped samples strongly by preparation batch.

This clonotype showed up many times. Its target is not known. Unique molecular identifiers featured in each of the TCR beta cDNA libraries. TCRdb re-derived calls from the PCR reads in MiXCR, one entry per CDR3 protein. The data contain about 760,000 distinct CDR3 sequences, roughly 29% of them singletons. V lost 5 bases and J 1 base, leaving 8 bases between the germline ends. The CDR3 covers 12 residues. Germline V CDR1 and CDR2: SQVTM, ANQGSEA. Sequenced sample: blood. The TCR originated in a girl between 5 and 17 years old with multiple sclerosis. The chain couples TRBV29-1 to TRBJ2-5; no definite D call. The CDR3 protein is CSVCPSQETQYF. The CDR3 DNA reads TGCAGCGTTTGCCCGAGCCAAGAGACCCAGTACTTC.